The 19 T cell receptor beta chains below were found in one sample sequenced in a study of blood T cell repertoires in COVID-19. Generated by immunoSEQ multiplex PCR, the TCRdb table keeps only in-frame clones and is missing some. The sample holds roughly 150,000 clones; more than 65% are singletons and the top ten take roughly 5%. Input material: PBMCs or T cells enriched from blood (not recorded which). These receptors were obtained from a woman aged 40 to 50 with acute COVID-19.

The table lists this clone with a count of one. The chain combines TRBV6-5 with TRBJ2-6; 8 bases align to TRBD2. Looked up from germline, CDR1 is MNHEY and CDR2 is SVGAGI. V was clipped by 5 bases and J by 4 bases; unmatched bases: 4. The CDR3 has 15 amino acids. The DNA for the CDR3 is TGTGCCAGCAGTCCTCGGGGGGGAGGGGCCAACGTCCTGACTTTC. Amino acids: CASSPRGGGANVLTF.

The chain uses TRBV7-9 and TRBJ2-1; 13 nucleotides match TRBD2. CDR1 SEHNR and CDR2 FQNEAQ come from the germline V gene (reference sequence). The V gene end was trimmed by 4 bases and the J gene end by 9 bases; junction bases not matched to a gene: 12. The CDR3 loop spans 17 amino acids. CDR3 in amino acids: CASSSLGLAGVTGEQFF. CDR3 sequence (DNA): TGTGCCAGCAGCTCACTAGGACTAGCGGGAGTGACGGGTGAGCAGTTCTTC.

The chain couples TRBV4-2 to TRBJ2-2; no reliable D call. V dropped 5 bases and J dropped 5 bases, with 9 bases sitting between them. Per germline, CDR1 LGHNA and CDR2 YNFKEQ. The CDR3 runs to 13 residues. CDR3 bases: TGTGCCAGCAGCTTCGTCTCGACCGGGGAGCTGTTTTTT. This gives the protein CASSFVSTGELFF.

This clone has just a few counts. The V call is TRBV5-5, the J call TRBJ1-5, with D possibly being TRBD1 (5 bases). This CDR3 is built from 14 residues. Germline values: CDR1 SGHKS, CDR2 YYEKEE (reference sequence). V was cut by 2 bases and J by 11 bases, with 17 bases left in between. The DNA for the CDR3 is TGTGCCAGCAGCTTCAGCGGGGCGTTATCGGCCCAGCATTTT. This gives the protein CASSFSGALSAQHF.

The gene calls are TRBV18 and TRBJ1-2; perhaps TRBD1 as D (5 bases). With 3 bases removed from V and 5 bases from J, the gap between germline ends came to 7 bases. The CDR3 sequence is 12 residues long. CDR1 KGHSH and CDR2 LQKENI come from the germline V gene. CDR3: CASSPGGYGYTF. CDR3 nucleotide sequence: TGTGCCAGCTCACCTGGGGGGTATGGCTACACCTTC.

The CDR3 region is CSVHLTGGTEAFF. DNA of the CDR3: TGCAGCGTTCACCTTACAGGGGGCACTGAAGCTTTCTTT. The gene calls are TRBV29-1 and TRBJ1-1; 8 bases are shared with TRBD1. Germline assignment: CDR1 SQVTM and CDR2 ANQGSEA. This CDR3 is 13 amino acids long. Trimming at V came to 5 bases and at J to 4 bases, leaving 6 bases not matched to a gene.

The chain combines TRBV19 with TRBJ2-7, with D possibly TRBD1 on 5 matching bases. Germline assignment: CDR1 LNHDA and CDR2 SQIVND (reference sequence). This CDR3 contains 14 residues. V lost 3 bases, J lost 1 base, and 10 bases lay in between. The CDR3 here is CASSIQGWSYEQYF. The CDR3, as DNA: TGTGCCAGTAGTATCCAGGGATGGTCCTACGAGCAGTACTTC.

Only one count was recorded for this clone. The J gene is TRBJ2-5, the V gene TRBV11-3, with D possibly being TRBD2 (6 bases). In germline, CDR1 is SGHNT, CDR2 YENEEA. Trimming removed 6 bases from V and 2 bases from J, with 16 bases in between. CDR3 length: 15 amino acids. The CDR3 nucleotides are TGTGCCAGCAGTTCGGGGGTCGGGGAACAAGAGACCCAGTACTTC. It encodes CASSSGVGEQETQYF.

V is TRBV11-2 and J is TRBJ2-1, with D possibly being TRBD2 (6 bases). This CDR3 has 16 residues. The V end lost 4 bases, the J end lost 2 bases, and 15 bases lay between the germline ends. Germline CDR1 SGHAT, CDR2 FQNNGV. The CDR3 here is CASSWVAEGTYNEQFF. CDR3 nucleotides: TGTGCCAGCAGCTGGGTAGCGGAAGGCACCTACAATGAGCAGTTCTTC.

V and J are TRBV18 and TRBJ1-2; D might be TRBD1 (5 bases). V lost 2 bases and J lost 6, with 10 bases in between. Looked up from germline, CDR1 is KGHSH and CDR2 is LQKENI. The CDR3 consists of 13 residues. CDR3 sequence reads: CASSPGEGDGYTF. The CDR3 DNA sequence: TGTGCCAGCTCACCAGGGGAAGGGGATGGCTACACCTTC. Supplemented by reference TRBV18 and TRBJ1-2, the full variable domain reads NAGVMQNPRHLVRRRGQEARLRCSPMKGHSHVYWYRQLPEEGLKFMVYLQKENIIDESGMPKERFSAEFPKEGPSILRIQQVVRGDSAAYFCASSPGEGDGYTFGSGTRLTVV.

The chain carries TRBV6-5 and TRBJ1-5; no clear D. CDR1 is MNHEY and CDR2 is SVGAGI in the germline V gene. The CDR3 runs to 14 residues. Trimming shortened V by 6 bases and J by 0 bases, and 9 bases separated the two germline ends. CDR3 in DNA: TGTGCCAGCAGATCAGGCTATAGCAATCAGCCCCAGCATTTT. Amino acid sequence: CASRSGYSNQPQHF.

The rearrangement uses TRBV19 and TRBJ2-7, with 7 positions matching TRBD1. Germline CDR1 is LNHDA and CDR2 is SQIVND (reference sequence). This CDR3 has 14 residues. V shed 5 bases and J 1 base; nucleotides not matched to a gene: 5. The CDR3 reads CASSQGVLSYEQYF. CDR3 DNA: TGTGCCAGTAGTCAGGGGGTGTTATCCTACGAGCAGTACTTC.

There are a few counts of this clone. The CDR3 DNA is TGTGCCAGCAGCTTAGAAAGGGGTAGCACAGATACGCAGTATTTT. It codes for CASSLERGSTDTQYF. The rearrangement links TRBV7-8 to TRBJ2-3, with D maybe TRBD1 (5 bases). The length of the CDR3 is 15 residues. Trimming left V 1 base short and J 0 bases short, with 8 bases between. From germline, CDR1 is SGHVS and CDR2 FQNEAQ.

The chain has TRBV11-3 and TRBJ1-1; D not certain. The CDR3 is 12 amino acids. V lost 5 bases to trimming and J lost 9 bases, with 13 bases between them. The germline gives CDR1 SGHNT, CDR2 YENEEA. In DNA, the CDR3 is TGTGCCAGCAGCCCACGGTTGGGCAAAGCTTTCTTT. Protein product: CASSPRLGKAFF.

This clone was seen only a few times. This chain connects TRBV9 to TRBJ1-3, with D possibly TRBD1 on 6 matching bases. CDR3 length: 17 residues. The V gene's germline CDR1 is SGDLS and CDR2 YYNGEE. The germline V and J ends were trimmed by 0 bases and 1 base, with 14 bases remaining between them. The CDR3 coding sequence is TGTGCCAGCAGCGTAGCCTCTGGACAGTGGTCTGGAAACACCATATATTTT. Translated, it gives CASSVASGQWSGNTIYF.

This chain links TRBV6-1 with TRBJ1-2; TRBD1 might be the D (6 bases). Germline lookup yields CDR1 MNHNS and CDR2 SASEGT. V was cut by 0 bases and J by 4 bases, with 12 bases left in between. This CDR3 comprises 15 residues. CDR3 sequence: CASSEADGGAYGYTF. For the CDR3, the DNA is TGTGCCAGCAGTGAAGCGGATGGGGGGGCCTATGGCTACACCTTC.

CDR3 sequence reads: CASSQDRSQETQYF. For the CDR3, the DNA is TGTGCCAGCAGCCAAGATCGGTCCCAAGAGACCCAGTACTTC. V usage is TRBV4-2 and J usage is TRBJ2-5; D is undetermined. CDR3 length equals 14 residues. Germline loops: CDR1 LGHNA, CDR2 YNFKEQ. V was pared by 0 bases and J by 1 base, with 6 bases between.

There are a few counts of this clone. The chain employs TRBV10-1 and TRBJ2-3, with no clear D. The CDR3 is 11 residues long. The V and J ends lost 3 bases and 6 bases respectively, with 4 bases between them. Germline assignment: CDR1 WNHNN and CDR2 SYGVQD (reference sequence). CDR3 amino acids: CASSDEDTQYF. In nucleotides, the CDR3 is TGCGCCAGCAGTGATGAGGATACGCAGTATTTT.

The chain joins TRBV4-2 to TRBJ2-1; 7 bases align to TRBD2. After removal of 1 base from V and 8 bases from J, the junction contained 8 bases not matched to a gene. Per the germline V gene, CDR1 is LGHNA and CDR2 is YNFKEQ. The CDR3 loop spans 15 amino acids. In DNA, the CDR3 is TGTGCCAGCAGCCAAGTTGCGCGGGAGCTCGATGAGCAGTTCTTC. The encoded protein is CASSQVARELDEQFF.